Listed here are 8 T cell receptor beta chains from one sample, sequenced in a study of blood T cell repertoires in COVID-19. Data came from immunoSEQ multiplex PCR; TCRdb stores just in-frame clones and leaves some out. This table holds approximately 260,000 clones, around nine tenths found once. Sequencing was done on a sample of peripheral blood. The receptors were sampled from a woman between 40 and 55 years old who had recovered from COVID-19.

The V gene is TRBV11-3, the J gene TRBJ2-7, with 11 bases lining up with TRBD2. The junction had 10 bases not matched to a gene; V was cut back by 5 bases and J by 1 base. CDR3 size: 17 residues. The germline CDR1 and CDR2 sequences are SGHNT and YENEEA. The DNA for the CDR3 is TGTGCCAGCAGCCCCCTTACTAGCGGGGGAGGGTCCTACGAGCAGTACTTC. Its protein product is CASSPLTSGGGSYEQYF.

The chain is built from TRBV7-9 and TRBJ1-4; D is ambiguous. CDR1 is SEHNR, CDR2 FQNEAQ, per germline (reference sequence). V gave up 5 bases and J gave up 12 bases, with 13 bases separating them. This CDR3 spans 12 amino acids. Here the CDR3 DNA reads TGTGCCAGCAGCGGGCGAGACGTGGAACTGTTTTTT. Its protein is CASSGRDVELFF. Full variable domain (rest looked up from reference TRBV7-9 and TRBJ1-4): DTGVSQNPRHKITKRGQNVTFRCDPISEHNRLYWYRQTLGQGPEFLTYFQNEAQLEKSRLLSDRFSAERPKGSFSTLEIQRTEQGDSAMYLCASSGRDVELFFGSGTQLSVL.

This sequence joins TRBV7-8 and TRBJ2-5; D is uncertain. CDR1 and CDR2 from the germline V gene are SGHVS and FQNEAQ. The CDR3 length is 16 residues. V was cut by 4 bases and J by 5 bases, with 20 bases left in between. The CDR3 is CASSSPKASRRETQYF. The CDR3 DNA is TGTGCCAGCAGCTCTCCTAAGGCGAGCCGGCGGGAGACCCAGTACTTC.

This clone was seen a handful of times. The chain has TRBV6-6 and TRBJ1-6; D not resolved. CDR1 and CDR2 from the germline V gene are MNHNY and SVGAGI (reference sequence). The CDR3 loop spans 12 amino acids. Trimming removed 6 bases at V and 13 bases at J, with 13 bases between. The CDR3 coding sequence is TGTGCCAGCAGGTACGGGGAGGTTCCCCTCCACTTT. Protein sequence: CASRYGEVPLHF.

The chain has TRBV9 and TRBJ2-3; D perhaps matches TRBD2 (5 bases). CDR1 and CDR2 from the germline V gene are SGDLS and YYNGEE. V gave up 3 bases and J gave up 4 bases, with 9 bases separating them. This CDR3 region has 13 residues. The CDR3 DNA reads TGTGCCAGCAGCGCGGGGTACTCAGATACGCAGTATTTT. Translating gives CASSAGYSDTQYF.

The gene calls are TRBV30 and TRBJ1-1; tentatively, D is TRBD1 (5 bases). The CDR3 is 13 amino acids. V was clipped by 0 bases and J by 4 bases, with 9 bases between them. Germline assignment: CDR1 GTSNPN and CDR2 SVGIG (reference sequence). The CDR3: CAWSVRGTTEAFF. As DNA, the CDR3 is TGTGCCTGGAGTGTACGGGGGACCACTGAAGCTTTCTTT.

The V call is TRBV9, the J call TRBJ2-3; no firm D call. Germline CDR1 reads SGDLS; CDR2 reads YYNGEE. This CDR3 has 15 residues. Trimming removed 0 bases at V and 1 base at J, with 9 bases between. CDR3 DNA: TGTGCCAGCAGCGTAGGAGTCTTGCGCACAGATACGCAGTATTTT. Translated: CASSVGVLRTDTQYF.

The V call is TRBV15, the J call TRBJ2-4, with a tentative D call TRBD2 (6 bases). V was shortened by 3 bases and J by 0 bases, with 18 bases between the two germline ends. This CDR3 is built from 18 residues. CDR1 LNHNV and CDR2 YYDKDF come from the germline V gene (reference sequence). CDR3 DNA: TGTGCCACCAGCAGGGCGGGACTTCCACTTCTAGCCAAAAACATTCAGTACTTC. Encoded protein: CATSRAGLPLLAKNIQYF.